This is a list of T cell receptor beta chains from one sample in a study of OX40 agonist ivuxolimab in advanced cancers. Generated by immunoSEQ multiplex PCR, the TCRdb table keeps only in-frame clones and is missing some. The repertoire includes tens of thousands of clones, roughly 81% of them detected once, and around 4.7% sits in the top ten. The sequenced sample was CD4+ or CD8+ T cells sorted from blood, obtained in a trial of the OX40 agonist ivuxolimab. These receptors all stem from an adult with an advanced solid tumor such as melanoma, head and neck, liver or kidney cancer. Both conserved end residues are part of each CDR3. The order of the fields is J gene, V gene, CDR3 length, clone size, D gene, CDR3 protein, CDR3 DNA. A D gene is named only where the DNA matches it firmly. Size is stated for part of the rows, as once, few or many counts, or as a class when the clone is expanded.

>TRBJ2-3|TRBV7-3|14|few|TRBD1
CASSRDRSTDTQYF
TGTGCCAGCAGTCGGGACAGGAGCACAGATACGCAGTATTTT
>TRBJ2-7|TRBV2|12|NA|NA
CASKLRLNEQYF
TGTGCCAGTAAACTGAGGCTGAACGAGCAGTACTTC
>TRBJ2-4|TRBV28|11|NA|NA
CASRIRDIQYF
TGTGCCAGCAGGATTAGAGACATTCAGTACTTC
>TRBJ2-5|TRBV11-2|15|once|TRBD1
CASSRPGQGRETQYF
TGTGCCAGCAGCCGCCCCGGACAGGGCCGGGAGACCCAGTACTTC
>TRBJ2-7|TRBV18|14|NA|TRBD1
CASQDRGRSGEQYF
TGTGCCAGTCAAGACAGGGGGCGTTCGGGCGAGCAGTACTTC
>TRBJ2-2|TRBV18|13|NA|NA
CASSPQVAGELFF
TGTGCCAGCTCACCACAGGTCGCCGGGGAGCTGTTTTTT
>TRBJ1-2|TRBV10-3|14|NA|NA
CAISESGTNYGYTF
TGTGCCATCAGTGAGTCAGGGACTAACTATGGCTACACCTTC
>TRBJ1-6|TRBV28|14|NA|NA
CASRKQVFGVPLHF
TGTGCCAGCAGAAAACAGGTTTTCGGGGTACCCCTCCACTTT
>TRBJ2-1|TRBV19|17|once|NA
CASRGPGRESNYNEQFF
TGTGCCAGTAGAGGACCGGGACGGGAATCGAACTACAATGAGCAGTTCTTC
>TRBJ2-1|TRBV7-2|12|NA|NA
CASSLGYNEQFF
TGTGCCAGCAGCTTGGGATACAATGAGCAGTTCTTC
>TRBJ2-3|TRBV2|14|NA|NA
CASSWDGGSDTQYF
TGTGCCAGCAGTTGGGACGGGGGATCAGATACGCAGTATTTT
>TRBJ2-5|TRBV15|15|NA|NA
CATSRVPGRRETQYF
TGTGCCACCAGCAGAGTTCCCGGTAGGAGAGAGACCCAGTACTTC
>TRBJ1-5|TRBV15|13|few|NA
CATSPDTYQPQHF
TGTGCCACCAGCCCGGACACCTATCAGCCCCAGCATTTT
>TRBJ2-1|TRBV4-2|16|NA|NA
CASSPLTRVMANEQFF
TGTGCCAGCAGCCCACTGACTAGAGTTATGGCTAATGAGCAGTTCTTC
>TRBJ2-3|TRBV5-4|15|NA|TRBD2
CASSRPTSGAYTQYF
TGTGCCAGCAGCCGACCGACTAGCGGGGCCTATACGCAGTATTTT
>TRBJ2-7|TRBV5-1|14|NA|NA
CASSLQGYSYEQYF
TGCGCCAGCAGCTTGCAGGGGTACTCCTACGAGCAGTACTTC
>TRBJ2-5|TRBV6-7|15|NA|NA
CASRLTPTGRETQYF
TGTGCCAGCAGACTCACCCCTACGGGGAGAGAGACCCAGTACTTC
>TRBJ2-1|TRBV27|18|NA|NA
CASSLSWQTLLGFNEQFF
TGTGCCAGCAGTTTATCTTGGCAGACCTTATTAGGGTTCAATGAGCAGTTCTTC
>TRBJ2-2|TRBV6-6|13|NA|NA
CASGLTLAGELFF
TGTGCCAGCGGCCTGACGTTGGCCGGGGAGCTGTTTTTT
>TRBJ2-1|TRBV7-8|15|NA|TRBD2
CASRVRLADYNEQFF
TGTGCCAGCAGGGTGAGACTAGCGGACTACAATGAGCAGTTCTTC
>TRBJ2-7|TRBV30|14|few|TRBD2
CAWSLTSGSYEQYF
TGTGCCTGGAGTTTGACTAGCGGGAGTTACGAGCAGTACTTC
>TRBJ2-6|TRBV4-1|14|NA|NA
CASSQGPGANVLTF
TGCGCCAGCAGCCAAGGGCCTGGGGCCAACGTCCTGACTTTC
>TRBJ1-5|TRBV4-1|12|NA|NA
CASSLSGGPQHF
TGCGCCAGCAGCCTGTCCGGGGGGCCCCAGCATTTT
>TRBJ2-2|TRBV19|13|NA|NA
CASSPPGTGELFF
TGTGCCAGTAGTCCCCCGGGCACCGGGGAGCTGTTTTTT
>TRBJ2-2|TRBV5-1|16|NA|NA
CASSLAGSSSGGELFF
TGCGCCAGCAGCTTGGCCGGGTCTTCATCAGGCGGGGAGCTGTTTTTT
>TRBJ2-7|TRBV5-8|14|NA|NA
CASSFRVGPFEQYF
TGTGCCAGCAGCTTCCGCGTGGGGCCCTTCGAGCAGTACTTC
>TRBJ2-7|TRBV7-9|13|NA|NA
CASSSPGGWEQYF
TGTGCCAGCAGCTCCCCCGGAGGGTGGGAGCAGTACTTC
>TRBJ1-2|TRBV6-6|14|NA|TRBD1
CASSSTGGVYGYTF
TGTGCCAGCAGCTCCACAGGGGGAGTCTATGGCTACACCTTC
>TRBJ1-1|TRBV18|14|NA|NA
CASSLDLQNTEAFF
TGTGCCAGCTCACTGGACTTACAGAACACTGAAGCTTTCTTT
>TRBJ2-3|TRBV4-1|15|NA|NA
CASSRTIPGLNTQYF
TGCGCCAGCAGCCGGACTATCCCCGGGTTGAATACGCAGTATTTT
>TRBJ2-7|TRBV5-5|16|NA|NA
CASSLATGSTSYEQYF
TGTGCCAGCAGCTTGGCTACGGGGTCCACCTCCTACGAGCAGTACTTC
>TRBJ2-7|TRBV11-3|11|NA|NA
CASSLVSEQYF
TGTGCCAGCAGCTTAGTGTCCGAGCAGTACTTC
>TRBJ2-1|TRBV19|14|NA|TRBD2
CASRLAGGPNEQFF
TGTGCCTCCAGACTAGCGGGAGGGCCAAATGAGCAGTTCTTC
>TRBJ2-1|TRBV2|14|NA|TRBD2
CASIQAGVFFEQFF
TGTGCCAGCATACAGGCGGGAGTATTTTTTGAGCAGTTCTTC
>TRBJ2-1|TRBV5-1|13|NA|NA
CASSFVLDNEQFF
TGCGCCAGCAGCTTTGTTTTAGACAATGAGCAGTTCTTC
>TRBJ1-6|TRBV11-2|13|NA|NA
CASSFRSDSPLHF
TGTGCCAGCAGCTTCCGTTCGGACTCACCCCTCCACTTT
>TRBJ1-2|TRBV6-5|13|NA|NA
CASSPQGRNGYTF
TGTGCCAGCAGCCCACAGGGTAGGAATGGCTACACCTTC
>TRBJ2-7|TRBV6-5|13|once|NA
CASSVQYSYEQYF
TGTGCCAGCTCGGTACAGTACTCCTACGAGCAGTACTTC
>TRBJ1-2|TRBV20-1|11|NA|NA
CSAFGLGGYTF
TGCAGTGCCTTCGGTCTTGGTGGCTACACCTTC
>TRBJ2-3|TRBV27|13|NA|NA
CASSSQRTDTQYF
TGTGCCAGCAGCTCACAGAGGACAGATACGCAGTATTTT
>TRBJ2-5|TRBV7-9|12|NA|NA
CASSRILETQYF
TGTGCCAGCAGCCGAATACTAGAGACCCAGTACTTC
>TRBJ1-5|TRBV5-5|15|NA|TRBD1
CASSLTGDWGQPQHF
TGTGCCAGCAGCTTGACAGGGGATTGGGGCCAGCCCCAGCATTTT
>TRBJ1-5|TRBV9|14|NA|TRBD1
CASSVGQGNQPQHF
TGTGCCAGCAGCGTTGGACAGGGCAATCAGCCCCAGCATTTT
>TRBJ2-7|TRBV28|13|NA|NA
CASLGVSSYEQYF
TGTGCCAGCCTTGGGGTGAGCTCCTACGAGCAGTACTTC
>TRBJ2-2|TRBV2|14|NA|NA
CASRVQVESGELFF
TGTGCCAGCAGAGTACAGGTAGAGAGCGGGGAGCTGTTTTTT
>TRBJ2-7|TRBV14|13|few|NA
CASSQRLSGEQYF
TGTGCCAGCAGCCAAAGGCTAAGCGGGGAGCAGTACTTC
>TRBJ2-1|TRBV19|15|NA|NA
CASSISDLPNNEQFF
TGTGCCAGTAGTATCTCCGATCTCCCGAACAATGAGCAGTTCTTC
>TRBJ2-1|TRBV28|15|once|TRBD2
CASSFTSGNYNEQFF
TGTGCCAGCAGTTTCACTAGCGGGAACTACAATGAGCAGTTCTTC
>TRBJ1-2|TRBV7-9|14|NA|NA
CASNGAEGMRGYTF
TGTGCCAGCAACGGGGCGGAGGGGATGCGTGGCTACACCTTC
>TRBJ1-2|TRBV30|13|NA|NA
CAWSVEGLYGYTF
TGTGCCTGGAGTGTTGAGGGGCTCTATGGCTACACCTTC
>TRBJ1-4|TRBV28|13|NA|NA
CASRVGLNEKLFF
TGTGCCAGCAGAGTAGGACTAAATGAAAAACTGTTTTTT
>TRBJ1-5|TRBV6-5|14|once|TRBD1
CASSSDRVGQPQHF
TGTGCCAGCAGCTCCGACAGGGTAGGTCAGCCCCAGCATTTT
>TRBJ2-7|TRBV19|15|NA|NA
CASSIAQAPGHEQYF
TGTGCCAGTAGTATAGCGCAGGCCCCAGGGCACGAGCAGTACTTC
>TRBJ1-1|TRBV27|14|NA|NA
CASSLSKGSTEAFF
TGTGCCAGCAGTTTATCGAAAGGGTCCACTGAAGCTTTCTTT
>TRBJ1-6|TRBV4-1|15|NA|NA
CASSPWWGVRSPLHF
TGCGCCAGCAGCCCTTGGTGGGGGGTAAGGTCACCCCTCCACTTT
>TRBJ2-2|TRBV7-3|14|NA|NA
CASSVHGGTGELFF
TGTGCCAGCAGCGTACACGGGGGCACCGGGGAGCTGTTTTTT
>TRBJ2-5|TRBV19|13|NA|NA
CASSPGDRETQYF
TGTGCCAGTAGTCCCGGGGATCGAGAGACCCAGTACTTC
>TRBJ2-7|TRBV14|14|NA|NA
CASSQDRLVYEQYF
TGTGCCAGCAGCCAAGATCGGCTAGTCTACGAGCAGTACTTC
>TRBJ2-3|TRBV5-1|14|NA|NA
CASSLGGFTDTQYF
TGCGCCAGCAGCTTGGGTGGATTCACAGATACGCAGTATTTT